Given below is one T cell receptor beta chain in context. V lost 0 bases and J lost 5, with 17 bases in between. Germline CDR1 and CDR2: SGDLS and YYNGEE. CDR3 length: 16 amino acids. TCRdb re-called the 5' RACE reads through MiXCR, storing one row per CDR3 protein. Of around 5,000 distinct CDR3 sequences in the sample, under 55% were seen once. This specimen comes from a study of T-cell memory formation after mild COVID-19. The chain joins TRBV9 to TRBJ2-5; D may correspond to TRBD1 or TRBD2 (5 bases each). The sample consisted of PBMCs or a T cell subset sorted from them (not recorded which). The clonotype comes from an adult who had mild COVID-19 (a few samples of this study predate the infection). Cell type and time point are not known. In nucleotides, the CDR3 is TGTGCCAGCAGCGTAGAGGGGACGGCCCTCGGGGAGACCCAGTACTTC. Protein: CASSVEGTALGETQYF.